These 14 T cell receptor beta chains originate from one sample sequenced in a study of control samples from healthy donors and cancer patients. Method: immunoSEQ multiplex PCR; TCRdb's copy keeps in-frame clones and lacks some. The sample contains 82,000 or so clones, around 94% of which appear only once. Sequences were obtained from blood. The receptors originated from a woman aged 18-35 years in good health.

Written as DNA, the CDR3 is TGTGCCAGCAGCTTAGCAACAGCTGGAAACACCATATATTTT. Its translation: CASSLATAGNTIYF. The gene calls are TRBV7-6 and TRBJ1-3, with D unclear. The CDR3 loop spans 14 amino acids. Trimming stripped 0 bases from V and 2 bases from J, with 5 bases between. The germline CDR1 and CDR2 sequences are SGHVS and FNYEAQ.

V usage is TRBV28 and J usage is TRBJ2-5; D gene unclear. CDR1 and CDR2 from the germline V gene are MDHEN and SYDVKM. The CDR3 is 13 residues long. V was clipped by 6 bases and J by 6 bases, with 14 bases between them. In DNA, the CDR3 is TGTGCCAGCAGCCCGGGCCTTGAGAAGACCCAGTACTTC. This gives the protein CASSPGLEKTQYF.

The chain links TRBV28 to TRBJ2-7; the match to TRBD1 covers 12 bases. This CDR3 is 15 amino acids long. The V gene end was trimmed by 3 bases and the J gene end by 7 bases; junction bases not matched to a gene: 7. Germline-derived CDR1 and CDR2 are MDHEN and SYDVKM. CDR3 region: CASSLRDRGRGEQYF. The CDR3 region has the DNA TGTGCCAGCAGTTTGAGGGACAGGGGGCGAGGGGAGCAGTACTTC.

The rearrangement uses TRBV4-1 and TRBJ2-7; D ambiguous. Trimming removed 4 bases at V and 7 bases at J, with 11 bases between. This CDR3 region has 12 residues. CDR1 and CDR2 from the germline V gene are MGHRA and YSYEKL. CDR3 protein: CASSPLFGEQYF. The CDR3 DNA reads TGCGCCAGCAGCCCCCTATTCGGGGAGCAGTACTTC.

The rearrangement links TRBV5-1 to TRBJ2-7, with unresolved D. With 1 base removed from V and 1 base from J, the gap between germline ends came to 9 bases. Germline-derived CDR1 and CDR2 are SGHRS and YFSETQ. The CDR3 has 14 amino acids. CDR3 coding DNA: TGCGCCAGCAGCTTGATGGGTACATCCTACGAGCAGTACTTC. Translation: CASSLMGTSYEQYF. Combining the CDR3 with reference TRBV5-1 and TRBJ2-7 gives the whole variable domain KAGVTQTPRYLIKTRGQQVTLSCSPISGHRSVSWYQQTPGQGLQFLFEYFSETQRNKGNFPGRFSGRQFSNSRSEMNVSTLELGDSALYLCASSLMGTSYEQYFGPGTRLTVT.

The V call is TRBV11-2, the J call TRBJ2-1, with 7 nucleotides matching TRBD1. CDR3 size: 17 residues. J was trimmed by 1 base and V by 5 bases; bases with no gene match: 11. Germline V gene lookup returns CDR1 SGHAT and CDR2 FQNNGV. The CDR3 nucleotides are TGTGCCAGCAGCCCACATAGGGGGACAGAGTCCTACAATGAGCAGTTCTTC. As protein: CASSPHRGTESYNEQFF. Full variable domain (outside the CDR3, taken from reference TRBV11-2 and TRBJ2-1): EAGVAQSPRYKIIEKRQSVAFWCNPISGHATLYWYQQILGQGPKLLIQFQNNGVVDDSQLPKDRFSAERLKGVDSTLKIQPAKLEDSAVYLCASSPHRGTESYNEQFFGPGTRLTVL.

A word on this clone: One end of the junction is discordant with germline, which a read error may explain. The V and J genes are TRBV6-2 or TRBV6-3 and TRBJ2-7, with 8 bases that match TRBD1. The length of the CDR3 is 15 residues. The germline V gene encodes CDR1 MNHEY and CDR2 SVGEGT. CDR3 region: CASSYSTALGGQASF. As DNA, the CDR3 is TGTGCCAGCAGTTACTCGACGGCGCTTGGGGGACAGGCCTCCTTC.

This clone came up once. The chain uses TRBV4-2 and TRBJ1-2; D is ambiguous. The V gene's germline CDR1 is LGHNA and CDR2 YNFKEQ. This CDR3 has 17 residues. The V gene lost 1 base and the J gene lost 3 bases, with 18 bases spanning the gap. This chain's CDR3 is CASSQVVGLPFDYGYTF. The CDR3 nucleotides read TGTGCCAGCAGCCAAGTTGTAGGCCTCCCTTTTGACTATGGCTACACCTTC.

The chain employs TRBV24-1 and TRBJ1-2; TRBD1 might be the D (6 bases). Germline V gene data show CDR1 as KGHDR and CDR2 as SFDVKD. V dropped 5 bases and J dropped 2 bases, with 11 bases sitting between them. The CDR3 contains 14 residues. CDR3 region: CATSASDRNYGYTF. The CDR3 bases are TGTGCCACCAGTGCCTCAGACAGGAACTATGGCTACACCTTC.

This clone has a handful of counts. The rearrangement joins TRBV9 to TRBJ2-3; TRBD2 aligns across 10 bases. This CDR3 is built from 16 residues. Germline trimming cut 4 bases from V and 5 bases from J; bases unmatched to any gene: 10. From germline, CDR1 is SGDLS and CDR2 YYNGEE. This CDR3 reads CASSRQREGHGDTQYF. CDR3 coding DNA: TGTGCCAGCAGCAGACAGCGGGAGGGCCATGGAGATACGCAGTATTTT.

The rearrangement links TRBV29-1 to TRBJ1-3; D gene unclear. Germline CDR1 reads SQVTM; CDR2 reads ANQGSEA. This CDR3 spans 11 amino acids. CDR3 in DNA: TGCAGTGGACGGTCCGGAAACACCATATATTTT. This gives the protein CSGRSGNTIYF.

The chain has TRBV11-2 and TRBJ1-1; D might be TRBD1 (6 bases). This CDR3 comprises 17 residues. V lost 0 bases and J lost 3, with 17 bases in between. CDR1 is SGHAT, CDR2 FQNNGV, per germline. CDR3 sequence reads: CASSLEGYRVGDTEAFF. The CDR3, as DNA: TGTGCCAGCAGCTTAGAGGGGTACAGGGTGGGGGACACTGAAGCTTTCTTT.

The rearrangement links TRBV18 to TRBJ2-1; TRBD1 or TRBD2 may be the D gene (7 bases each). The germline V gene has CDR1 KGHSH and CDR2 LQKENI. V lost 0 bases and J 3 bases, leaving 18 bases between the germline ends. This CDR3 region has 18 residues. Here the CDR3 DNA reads TGTGCCAGCTCACCACCCCAGGGGGGGGGAAGAGACTACAATGAGCAGTTCTTC. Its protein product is CASSPPQGGGRDYNEQFF. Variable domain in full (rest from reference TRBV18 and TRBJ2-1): NAGVMQNPRHLVRRRGQEARLRCSPMKGHSHVYWYRQLPEEGLKFMVYLQKENIIDESGMPKERFSAEFPKEGPSILRIQQVVRGDSAAYFCASSPPQGGGRDYNEQFFGPGTRLTVL.

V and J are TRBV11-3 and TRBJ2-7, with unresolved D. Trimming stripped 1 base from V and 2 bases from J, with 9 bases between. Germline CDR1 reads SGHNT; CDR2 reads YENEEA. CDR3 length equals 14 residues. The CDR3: CASSLGPAAYEQYF. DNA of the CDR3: TGTGCCAGCAGCTTAGGCCCGGCGGCCTACGAGCAGTACTTC.